These 20 T cell receptor beta chains were all obtained from the same sample, sequenced in a study of human T cells and chemical hapten exposure. Regarding time point: patch test 1, 2 weeks after DPC sensitization. The treatment denotes: therapeutic diphenylcyclopropenone sensitization with weekly scalp DPC. TCRdb reprocessed the RACE reads via MiXCR and lists one record per CDR3 protein. This table holds some 380,000 distinct CDR3 sequences, roughly 4.8% found once. Sequenced here: whole blood, sampled in connection with sensitization to the hapten diphenylcyclopropenone (DPC). The origin of the receptors is a woman between 45 and 65 years old with alopecia areata. Some clones in this sample may be carry-over from other donors' samples.

This clonotype was counted a few times. The J gene is TRBJ2-3, the V gene TRBV20-1; 9 bases match TRBD2. From germline, CDR1 is DFQATT and CDR2 SNEGSKA (reference sequence). V shed 5 bases, J shed 3 bases, and the junction held 15 bases outside the gene matches. The CDR3 is 17 residues long. The CDR3 loop reads CSAPRTSEITPTDTQYF. Here the CDR3 DNA reads TGCAGTGCTCCGCGGACTAGCGAGATAACACCTACAGATACGCAGTATTTT.

Only a few counts were recorded for this clonotype. The chain joins TRBV9 to TRBJ2-2; D is unclear. The germline CDR1 and CDR2 sequences are SGDLS and YYNGEE. V was clipped by 0 bases and J by 4 bases, with 10 bases between them. The CDR3 consists of 15 residues. CDR3 coding DNA: TGTGCCAGCAGCGTAGTTGGCAGCAGCACCGGGGAGCTGTTTTTT. Its protein product is CASSVVGSSTGELFF.

The chain carries TRBV5-4 and TRBJ2-7, with 7 nucleotides matching TRBD1. The CDR3 spans 15 residues. Trimming at V came to 0 bases and at J to 2 bases, leaving 5 bases not matched to a gene. Germline assignment: CDR1 SGHNT and CDR2 YYREEE (reference sequence). The CDR3 sequence: CASSLGQGSTYEQYF. In DNA form, the CDR3 reads TGTGCCAGCAGCTTGGGACAGGGATCAACCTACGAGCAGTACTTC.

This clonotype was seen at least ten times. This chain links TRBV6-1 with TRBJ2-7; 7 bases line up with TRBD2. Germline V gene sequence: CDR1 MNHNS, CDR2 SASEGT. Germline trimming cut 6 bases from V and 4 bases from J; bases unmatched to any gene: 6. The CDR3 length is 13 residues. CDR3 coding DNA: TGTGCCAGCAGCACGTTGGGGGGGTACGAGCAGTACTTC. Its translation is CASSTLGGYEQYF.

The chain carries TRBV6-2 or TRBV6-3 and TRBJ2-2; D is perhaps TRBD2 (6 bases). The CDR3 has 16 amino acids. In germline, CDR1 is MNHEY, CDR2 SVGEGT. Trimming stripped 7 bases from V and 1 base from J, with 16 bases between. CDR3 sequence (DNA): TGTGCCAGCACCCCAAAGGCGGGATGGAACACCGGGGAGCTGTTTTTT. It encodes CASTPKAGWNTGELFF.

This clonotype was observed at least ten times. The chain employs TRBV5-1 and TRBJ1-6; D remains ambiguous. CDR1 SGHRS and CDR2 YFSETQ come from the germline V gene. CDR3 size: 16 residues. V dropped 0 bases and J dropped 10 bases, with 17 bases sitting between them. CDR3 coding DNA: TGCGCCAGCAGCTTGGCCGCCGACAAGGTTGTATCACCCCTCCACTTT. It is translated as CASSLAADKVVSPLHF.

The rearrangement uses TRBV28 and TRBJ2-7; D is possibly TRBD1 or TRBD2 (5 bases each). Per germline, CDR1 MDHEN and CDR2 SYDVKM. Trimming stripped 4 bases from V and 0 bases from J, with 7 bases between. The CDR3 totals 13 residues. CDR3 sequence: CASSSGTSYEQYF. The CDR3 DNA sequence: TGTGCCAGCAGTTCAGGGACCTCCTACGAGCAGTACTTC.

V and J are TRBV7-2 and TRBJ1-2; maybe TRBD1 (6 bases). Germline CDR1 is SGHTA and CDR2 is FQGNSA. This CDR3 has 15 residues. The ends were cut back, 4 bases at V and 2 bases at J, with 14 bases in the middle. The CDR3: CASSSATGFNYGYTF. CDR3 sequence (DNA): TGTGCCAGCAGCTCAGCCACAGGGTTCAACTATGGCTACACCTTC.

The sample holds a few counts of this clonotype. J is TRBJ2-5 and V is TRBV9, with a tentative D call TRBD1 (5 bases). Trimming left V 0 bases short and J 1 base short, with 10 bases between. This CDR3 is built from 15 residues. Germline V CDR1 and CDR2: SGDLS, YYNGEE. CDR3 coding DNA: TGTGCCAGCAGCGTAGGACAGCTAGTCCAAGAGACCCAGTACTTC. Its protein is CASSVGQLVQETQYF.

This clonotype was found a few times. The V gene is TRBV10-3, the J gene TRBJ1-1; 8 nucleotides align to TRBD1. Germline loops: CDR1 ENHRY, CDR2 SYGVKD. V lost 4 bases to trimming and J lost 0 bases; unmatched junction nucleotides: 4. The CDR3 sequence is 15 residues long. This chain's CDR3 is CAISATGEVNTEAFF. The DNA for the CDR3 is TGTGCCATCAGTGCGACAGGGGAGGTGAACACTGAAGCTTTCTTT.

The sample holds many counts of this clonotype. Here the CDR3 DNA reads TGTGCCAGCAGCTTAGTCGACCTAAATAATTCACCCCTCCACTTT. Translation: CASSLVDLNNSPLHF. The rearrangement joins TRBV5-6 to TRBJ1-6, with D hard to call. The length of the CDR3 is 15 residues. CDR1 is SGHDT, CDR2 YYEEEE, per germline. The V end was cut by 2 bases, the J end by 5 bases, with 11 bases between.

This clonotype showed up many times. V and J are TRBV5-6 and TRBJ2-3; no definite D call. The CDR3 spans 13 residues. V lost 2 bases and J lost 0, with 4 bases in between. The germline V gene encodes CDR1 SGHDT and CDR2 YYEEEE. CDR3 protein: CASSLGSTDTQYF. In DNA, the CDR3 is TGTGCCAGCAGCTTAGGTAGCACAGATACGCAGTATTTT.

This clonotype has ten or more counts. J is TRBJ1-4 and V is TRBV9; 7 nucleotides line up with TRBD1. The germline V gene encodes CDR1 SGDLS and CDR2 YYNGEE. V gave up 5 bases and J gave up 4 bases; unmatched junction bases: 5. The CDR3 has 14 amino acids. The CDR3 region has the DNA TGTGCCAGCAGTGCAGGGGGGGATAATGAAAAACTGTTTTTT. This gives the protein CASSAGGDNEKLFF. Full variable domain (outside the CDR3, taken from reference TRBV9 and TRBJ1-4): DSGVTQTPKHLITATGQRVTLRCSPRSGDLSVYWYQQSLDQGLQFLIQYYNGEERAKGNILERFSAQQFPDLHSELNLSSLELGDSALYFCASSAGGDNEKLFFGSGTQLSVL.

This clonotype showed up many times. V is TRBV4-2 and J is TRBJ2-7, with 10 bases matching TRBD1. Per germline, CDR1 LGHNA and CDR2 YNFKEQ. V lost 0 bases, J lost 6 bases, and 11 bases stayed unmatched. The CDR3 extends over 17 amino acids. CDR3 DNA sequence: TGTGCCAGCAGCCAAGATTTAGGGGGACAGGGGTTTTCCGAGCAGTACTTC. This sequence encodes CASSQDLGGQGFSEQYF.

In this sample, this clonotype turned up a few times. The chain carries TRBV29-1 and TRBJ2-5; D remains unclear. Germline values: CDR1 SQVTM, CDR2 ANQGSEA. The CDR3 spans 12 residues. With 2 bases removed from V and 1 base from J, the gap between germline ends came to 5 bases. The CDR3 nucleotides read TGCAGCGTTGAACCAACCCAAGAGACCCAGTACTTC. It specifies CSVEPTQETQYF. Full variable domain (rest looked up from reference TRBV29-1 and TRBJ2-5): SAVISQKPSRDICQRGTSLTIQCQVDSQVTMMFWYRQQPGQSLTLIATANQGSEATYESGFVIDKFPISRPNLTFSTLTVSNMSPEDSSIYLCSVEPTQETQYFGPGTRLLVL.

There are many counts of this clonotype. The chain uses TRBV20-1 and TRBJ2-7; maybe TRBD2 (5 bases). CDR3 length equals 12 residues. The germline gives CDR1 DFQATT, CDR2 SNEGSKA (reference sequence). V was clipped by 7 bases and J by 2 bases, with 12 bases between them. The CDR3 sequence: CSVSGQTYEQYF. In nucleotides, the CDR3 is TGCAGTGTCAGCGGTCAGACCTACGAGCAGTACTTC.

This clonotype has a count of ten or more. The rearrangement uses TRBV6-1 and TRBJ1-3; no clear D gene. The CDR3 is 15 residues long. In germline, CDR1 is MNHNS, CDR2 SASEGT. With 4 bases removed from V and 0 bases from J, the gap between germline ends came to 10 bases. CDR3 coding DNA: TGTGCCAGCAGTGGGGGATTCGGCTCTGGAAACACCATATATTTT. It is translated as CASSGGFGSGNTIYF.

This clonotype has just a few counts. The chain links TRBV3-1 to TRBJ2-5; 7 positions agree with TRBD2. V was pared by 1 base and J by 1 base, with 3 bases of the junction left unmatched. Germline CDR1 LGHDT, CDR2 YNNKEL (reference sequence). The CDR3 sequence is 15 residues long. CDR3 loop: CASSQASGTQETQYF. The CDR3 bases are TGTGCCAGCAGCCAAGCTAGCGGAACCCAAGAGACCCAGTACTTC.

This clonotype has at least ten counts. The chain couples TRBV20-1 to TRBJ2-7; D may correspond to TRBD1 or TRBD2 (5 bases each). In germline, CDR1 is DFQATT, CDR2 SNEGSKA (reference sequence). CDR3 size: 14 residues. Trimming took 0 bases from V and 2 from J, leaving 11 bases between them. In nucleotides, the CDR3 is TGCAGTGCTAGAGATCTGGGGGTTACCTACGAGCAGTACTTC. Translation gives CSARDLGVTYEQYF.

This clonotype was seen at least ten times. V gene TRBV7-2 combines with J gene TRBJ1-3; D is unclear. The CDR3 totals 15 residues. V shed 1 base and J shed 0 bases, with 7 bases lying between them. The germline V gene encodes CDR1 SGHTA and CDR2 FQGNSA. The CDR3 bases are TGTGCCAGCAGCTTAGATGCCTTCTCTGGAAACACCATATATTTT. Its protein product is CASSLDAFSGNTIYF.